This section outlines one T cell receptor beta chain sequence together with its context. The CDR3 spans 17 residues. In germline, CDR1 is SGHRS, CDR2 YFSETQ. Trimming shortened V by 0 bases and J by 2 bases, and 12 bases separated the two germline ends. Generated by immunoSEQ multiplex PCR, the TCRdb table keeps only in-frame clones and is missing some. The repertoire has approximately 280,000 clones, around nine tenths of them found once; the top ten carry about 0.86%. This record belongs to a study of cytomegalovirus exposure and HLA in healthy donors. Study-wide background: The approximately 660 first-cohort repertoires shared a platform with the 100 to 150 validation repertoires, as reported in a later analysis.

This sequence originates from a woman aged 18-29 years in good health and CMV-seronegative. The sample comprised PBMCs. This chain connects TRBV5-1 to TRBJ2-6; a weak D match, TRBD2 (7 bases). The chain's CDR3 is CASSLAGEGAGANVLTF. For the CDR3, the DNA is TGCGCCAGCAGCTTGGCAGGGGAGGGTGCTGGGGCCAACGTCCTGACTTTC.